The clone carrying this T cell receptor (beta chain) has at least ten counts. Its antigen is unknown. In the library, individual cDNA molecules carried attached unique molecular identifiers. Each CDR3 protein gets one entry after TCRdb re-called the 5' RACE reads with MiXCR. The sample lists roughly 41,000 distinct CDR3 sequences, roughly 6% seen once, with about 26% in the top ten. These data belong to a study of early T cells in non-severe SARS-CoV-2 infection. Study-wide points: Comparison of clonotypes with VDJdb favored anti-spike CD8 responses while missing private and CD4 specificities.

The CDR3 spans 14 residues. V was clipped by 4 bases and J by 0 bases, with 9 bases between them. CDR1 and CDR2 (germline): SGHDN, FVKESK. The J gene is TRBJ2-5, the V gene TRBV14, with unresolved D. Sequencing input: whole blood. The source of this sequence is an adult who was a healthcare worker with PCR-confirmed SARS-CoV-2 infection or an uninfected control (not recorded which). CDR3 DNA: TGTGCCAGCAGCCTGGGGATGTACCAAGAGACCCAGTACTTC. Its translation is CASSLGMYQETQYF.